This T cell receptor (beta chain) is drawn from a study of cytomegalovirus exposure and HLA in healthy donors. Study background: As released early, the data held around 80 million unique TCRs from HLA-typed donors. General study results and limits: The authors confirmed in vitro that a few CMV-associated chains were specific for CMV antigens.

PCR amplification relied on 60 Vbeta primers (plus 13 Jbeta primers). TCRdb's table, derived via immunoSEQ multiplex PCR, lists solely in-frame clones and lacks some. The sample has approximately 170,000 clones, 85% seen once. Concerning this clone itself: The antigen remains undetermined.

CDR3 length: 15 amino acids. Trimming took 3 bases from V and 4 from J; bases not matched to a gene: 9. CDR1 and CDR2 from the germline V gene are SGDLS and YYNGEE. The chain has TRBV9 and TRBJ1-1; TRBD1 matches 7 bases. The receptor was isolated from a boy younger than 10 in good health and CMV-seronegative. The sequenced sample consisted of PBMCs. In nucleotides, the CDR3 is TGTGCCAGCAGCGCAGGACAGGTGGATTTCACTGAAGCTTTCTTT. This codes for CASSAGQVDFTEAFF.